The clone carrying this T cell receptor beta chain was detected once. The same CDR3 can be traced to other DNA sequences in this sample. These data belong to a study of blood T cell repertoires in COVID-19. Sequenced by immunoSEQ multiplex PCR; TCRdb stores in-frame clones only, minus some. Of hundreds of thousands of clones listed, around nine tenths were seen once; the top ten hold approximately 2%. The CDR3 has 14 residues. Germline values: CDR1 SGHRS, CDR2 YFSETQ. V lost 2 bases to trimming and J lost 5 bases; unmatched junction nucleotides: 3. This TCR came from a woman aged 55-75 years in a cohort exposed to, infected with or recovered from COVID-19 (not recorded which). The sequenced material came from PBMCs or T cells enriched from blood (not recorded which). The chain uses TRBV5-1 and TRBJ1-4, with 7 bases that match TRBD1. CDR3 residues: CASSLGGYNEKLFF. CDR3 DNA sequence: TGCGCCAGCAGCTTAGGGGGCTACAATGAAAAACTGTTTTTT.